The entry below describes one T cell receptor (beta chain). What it recognizes is unknown. These data originate in a study of Ad26.COV2.S vaccination and SARS-CoV-2 variants. The treatment is: 15 to 20 received Ad26.COV2.S at low or high dose, single or two shots; 5 received placebo; per-sample allocation not given. All samples were drawn on day 63, counting from the first vaccine or placebo injection. Study conclusions and caveats: Responses of T cells in total may have been underestimated by the TCR breadth and depth analyses.

The assay was immunoSEQ multiplex PCR, and TCRdb's table has in-frame clones only and misses some. The sample contains some 460,000 clones, approximately 90% of which appear only once. Per germline, CDR1 SEHNR and CDR2 FQNEAQ (reference sequence). Trimming removed 3 bases at V and 2 bases at J, with 11 bases between. The CDR3 has 15 amino acids. Specimen: peripheral blood, collected in a trial of Ad26.COV2.S vaccine versus placebo. The receptor's source is a person aged 18-60 years who received the Ad26.COV2.S COVID-19 vaccine or a placebo. The gene calls are TRBV7-9 and TRBJ1-5, with D possibly matching TRBD1 (5 bases). CDR3 sequence: CASSFAGAGNQPQHF. Here the CDR3 DNA reads TGTGCCAGCAGCTTCGCCGGGGCGGGCAATCAGCCCCAGCATTTT.